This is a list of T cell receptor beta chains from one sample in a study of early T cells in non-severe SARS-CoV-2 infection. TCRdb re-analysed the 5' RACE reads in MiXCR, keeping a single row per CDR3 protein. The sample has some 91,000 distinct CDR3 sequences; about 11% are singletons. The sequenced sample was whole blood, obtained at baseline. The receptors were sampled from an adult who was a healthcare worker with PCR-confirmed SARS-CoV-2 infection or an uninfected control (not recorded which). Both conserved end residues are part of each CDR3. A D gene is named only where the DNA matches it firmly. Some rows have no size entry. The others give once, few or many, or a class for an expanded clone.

TGTGCCAGCAGCTCAAGGGGTGATGGCTACACCTTC	CASSSRGDGYTF	TRBJ1-2	TRBV7-9	few	-
TGTGCCAGCAGCCCAGACAGGGCCGGGCAGCCCCAGCATTTT	CASSPDRAGQPQHF	TRBJ1-5	TRBV6-6	many	TRBD1
TGTGCCAGCAGCCTCCCGGGGAGCACAGATACGCAGTATTTT	CASSLPGSTDTQYF	TRBJ2-3	TRBV27	few	-
TGCAGTGCTAGTTCCAGGCCCTATGGCTACACCTTC	CSASSRPYGYTF	TRBJ1-2	TRBV20-1	-	-
TGTGCCAGCAGCGCCTACAGATACGACAGGCCAAGCACTGGAAACACCATATATTTT	CASSAYRYDRPSTGNTIYF	TRBJ1-3	TRBV5-6	few	-
TGTGCCAGCAGCCAAGTCCTCACAGGGGAACCCAAAAACATTCAGTACTTC	CASSQVLTGEPKNIQYF	TRBJ2-4	TRBV3-1	few	TRBD1
TGTGCCAGCAACCCGACTAGCGGCTACAATGAGCAGTTCTTC	CASNPTSGYNEQFF	TRBJ2-1	TRBV7-2	many	TRBD2
TGTGCCAGCTCACCCAACAGTGGTAATGAAGCTTTCTTT	CASSPNSGNEAFF	TRBJ1-1	TRBV18	-	-
TGTGCCAGTAGCCTACTAGCGGGAGGGTACAATGAGCAGTTCTTC	CASSLLAGGYNEQFF	TRBJ2-1	TRBV19	-	TRBD2
TGTGCCAGCAGTGACCGGGGCTGGAGGACTGAAGCTTTCTTT	CASSDRGWRTEAFF	TRBJ1-1	TRBV2	-	-
TGTGCCACCAGTGACTGGCGAATGTCAAATGAGCAGTTCTTC	CATSDWRMSNEQFF	TRBJ2-1	TRBV24-1	-	-
TGTGCCAGCAGCTTGACTCTAACGGGCACAGATACGCAGTATTTT	CASSLTLTGTDTQYF	TRBJ2-3	TRBV11-2	few	-
TGTGCCAGCAGCTTAGATGGAGGACAGGGTGGCGATGAGCAGTTCTTC	CASSLDGGQGGDEQFF	TRBJ2-1	TRBV11-3	-	TRBD1
TGTGCCATCAGTTCGAGGGGTTTTGAAAAACTGTTTTTT	CAISSRGFEKLFF	TRBJ1-4	TRBV10-3	few	-
TGTGCCAGCAGCCAAGATCTCGTGGGACCCCAAGAGACCCAGTACTTC	CASSQDLVGPQETQYF	TRBJ2-5	TRBV3-1	-	-
TGCAGCGTCCAGGGTACGATGAACACTGAAGCTTTCTTT	CSVQGTMNTEAFF	TRBJ1-1	TRBV29-1	few	-
TGCAGTGCTGGCAGTTGGACAGGAGATAGCAATCAGCCCCAGCATTTT	CSAGSWTGDSNQPQHF	TRBJ1-5	TRBV20-1	few	TRBD1
TGTGCCAGCAGCCAGGGGAGTCCCTACGAGCAGTACTTC	CASSQGSPYEQYF	TRBJ2-7	TRBV7-9	many	-
TGTGCCAGCAGTCTACTAGCGGGGTCGGAGACCCAGTACTTC	CASSLLAGSETQYF	TRBJ2-5	TRBV7-2	many	TRBD2
TGTGCCAGCAGTCCTTCCAACGGGCCCCAGCATTTT	CASSPSNGPQHF	TRBJ1-5	TRBV12-3/TRBV12-4	few	-
TGTGCCAGCAGCCTAACCGGGACTTCAGGGCGCAATGAGCAGTTCTTC	CASSLTGTSGRNEQFF	TRBJ2-1	TRBV11-1	-	-
TGTGCCAGCAGGCTTAGCGGGGGTACCTACGAGCAGTACTTC	CASRLSGGTYEQYF	TRBJ2-7	TRBV6-5	few	TRBD2
TGTGCCAGCAGCCCATTTCGTGGGAATGAGCAGTTCTTC	CASSPFRGNEQFF	TRBJ2-1	TRBV7-7	-	-
TGTGCCAGCAGTTACAAACAGGTTAGCTCCTACGAGCAGTACTTC	CASSYKQVSSYEQYF	TRBJ2-7	TRBV6-2/TRBV6-3	few	-